These 25 T cell receptor beta chains came from one sample sequenced in a study of STAT5B mutations in CD4+ large granular lymphocyte leukemia. Method: immunoSEQ multiplex PCR; TCRdb's copy keeps in-frame clones and lacks some. The sample carries 20,000 to 25,000 clones, more than 65% recorded once. Specimen: CD4+ T cells from blood buffy coats. These receptors all come from a human donor in good health.

The chain combines TRBV6-5 with TRBJ2-7; the D gene could be TRBD1 or TRBD2 (5 bases each). Germline values: CDR1 MNHEY, CDR2 SVGAGI. Trimming pared 6 bases from V and 10 bases from J, leaving 13 bases between. The CDR3 has 11 amino acids. The CDR3: CASSYGTQQYF. The DNA of the CDR3 is TGTGCCAGCAGCTACGGGACCCAACAGTACTTC.

The chain carries TRBV5-6 and TRBJ2-7, with D unclear. The CDR3 covers 17 residues. Germline CDR1 SGHDT, CDR2 YYEEEE. V was pared by 3 bases and J by 3 bases, with 22 bases between. Here the CDR3 DNA reads TGTGCCAGCAGCTCCGCGGATGGGAAAGGTCGTATCTACGAGCAGTACTTC. Translation: CASSSADGKGRIYEQYF.

The CDR3 protein is CASSPKIGTGSSYEQYF. CDR3 DNA: TGTGCCAGCAGCCCCAAAATTGGGACAGGGTCCTCCTACGAGCAGTACTTC. This chain connects TRBV7-2 to TRBJ2-7; 9 bases are a match to TRBD1. The CDR3 runs 17 residues. Germline assignment: CDR1 SGHTA and CDR2 FQGNSA. V shed 5 bases and J 0 bases; nucleotides not matched to a gene: 11.

CDR3 in DNA: TGTGCCAGCAGACCCGGACAGGGGTCCTACGAGCAGTACTTC. Translation gives CASRPGQGSYEQYF. The chain carries TRBV6-6 and TRBJ2-7, with 9 positions matching TRBD1. This CDR3 is built from 14 residues. V was pared by 6 bases and J by 1 base, with 4 bases of the junction left unmatched. Germline values: CDR1 MNHNY, CDR2 SVGAGI (reference sequence).

This chain links TRBV5-6 with TRBJ2-1, with D unresolved. Germline V gene data show CDR1 as SGHDT and CDR2 as YYEEEE. V was shortened by 0 bases and J by 4 bases, with 11 bases between the two germline ends. This CDR3 contains 15 residues. CDR3 residues: CASSLVGGTYNEQFF. CDR3 DNA sequence: TGTGCCAGCAGCTTGGTGGGCGGAACTTACAATGAGCAGTTCTTC.

V usage is TRBV12-5 and J usage is TRBJ2-5, with D unresolved. CDR1 and CDR2 from the germline V gene are LGHNT and FRNRAP. V lost 5 bases and J lost 7, with 14 bases in between. The CDR3 is made up of 13 amino acids. The CDR3 DNA sequence: TGTGCTAGTGGTCCGGAGAAGTCGGTGACCCAGTACTTC. Protein: CASGPEKSVTQYF.

The genes are TRBV28 and TRBJ2-7; D gene uncertain. Germline assignment: CDR1 MDHEN and CDR2 SYDVKM. V was cut by 5 bases and J by 3 bases, with 29 bases left in between. The CDR3 spans 19 residues. This CDR3 reads CASSLKTLAGPVPIYEQYF. The CDR3 coding sequence is TGTGCCAGCAGTCTCAAAACCCTGGCTGGCCCCGTACCCATCTACGAGCAGTACTTC.

V gene TRBV7-6 combines with J gene TRBJ1-1; D not resolved. The CDR3 covers 14 residues. Between the trimmed V and J ends, which lost 1 base and 5 bases, there was a span of 11 bases. Per the germline V gene, CDR1 is SGHVS and CDR2 is FNYEAQ. The DNA for the CDR3 is TGTGCCAGCAGCTTAGTGGCGGGAGAGACTGAAGCTTTCTTT. Its translation is CASSLVAGETEAFF.

In its sample, this clone was seen once. The chain recombines TRBV2 with TRBJ2-5; TRBD2 is a possible D gene (6 bases). CDR3 length: 14 amino acids. Between the trimmed V and J ends, which lost 1 base and 5 bases, there was a span of 11 bases. Germline V gene lookup returns CDR1 SNHLY and CDR2 FYNNEI. CDR3 bases: TGTGCCAGCAGTGAAGTGCGGGGCGCTGAGACCCAGTACTTC. This translates into CASSEVRGAETQYF.

This clone was found a few times. The chain combines TRBV15 with TRBJ1-1; TRBD1 is a possible D gene (6 bases). From germline, CDR1 is LNHNV and CDR2 YYDKDF (reference sequence). Trimming removed 8 bases from V and 2 bases from J, with 12 bases in between. The CDR3 has 13 amino acids. This CDR3 is CATAGQPNTEAFF. DNA for the CDR3: TGTGCCACCGCAGGACAGCCTAACACTGAAGCTTTCTTT.

The chain links TRBV27 to TRBJ2-5; the D call may be TRBD1 or TRBD2 (5 bases each). CDR3 length equals 13 residues. The V and J ends lost 8 bases and 2 bases respectively, with 12 bases between them. Per germline, CDR1 MNHEY and CDR2 SMNVEV (reference sequence). This chain's CDR3 is CASRRDGQETQYF. The CDR3 nucleotides are TGTGCCAGCCGAAGGGACGGGCAAGAGACCCAGTACTTC.

The chain has TRBV15 and TRBJ2-1; D is unclear. This CDR3 region has 16 residues. Trimming stripped 3 bases from V and 0 bases from J, with 12 bases between. Germline V CDR1 and CDR2: LNHNV, YYDKDF (reference sequence). CDR3 coding DNA: TGTGCCACCAGCAGGTTCAGCGCTAGCTCCTACAATGAGCAGTTCTTC. The encoded protein is CATSRFSASSYNEQFF.

This chain links TRBV10-1 with TRBJ2-5; no clear D gene. CDR1 and CDR2 from the germline V gene are WNHNN and SYGVQD (reference sequence). The V end lost 2 bases, the J end lost 3 bases, and 1 base lay between the germline ends. This CDR3 comprises 11 residues. Here the CDR3 reads CASSEKETQYF. The CDR3 nucleotides read TGCGCCAGCAGTGAGAAAGAGACCCAGTACTTC.

This sequence joins TRBV7-9 and TRBJ2-3; D is perhaps TRBD2 (5 bases). Deletions cut 1 base from V and 2 bases from J, with 10 bases between. Germline V CDR1 and CDR2: SEHNR, FQNEAQ (reference sequence). CDR3 length: 15 residues. The CDR3 loop is CASSLVGGTTDTQYF. The CDR3 DNA sequence: TGTGCCAGCAGCTTAGTAGGAGGCACCACAGATACGCAGTATTTT.

Here the CDR3 reads CASSPQGFMNTEAFF. Written as DNA, the CDR3 is TGTGCCAGCTCGCCGCAGGGGTTTATGAACACTGAAGCTTTCTTT. The genes are TRBV18 and TRBJ1-1, with D perhaps TRBD1 (6 bases). Germline V gene lookup returns CDR1 KGHSH and CDR2 LQKENI. Trimming took off 6 bases at V and 0 bases at J, with 14 bases between the two ends. The CDR3 loop spans 15 amino acids.

The sample holds a few counts of this clone. The chain recombines TRBV7-9 with TRBJ1-1; no clear D. The germline gives CDR1 SEHNR, CDR2 FQNEAQ (reference sequence). The CDR3 is 15 amino acids. The ends were cut back, 5 bases at V and 1 base at J, with 14 bases in the middle. CDR3 sequence reads: CASSPIGPGNTEAFF. CDR3 coding DNA: TGTGCCAGCAGCCCTATAGGGCCAGGGAACACTGAAGCTTTCTTT.

This chain links TRBV5-6 with TRBJ2-7, with D possibly TRBD2 on 6 matching bases. CDR1 is SGHDT and CDR2 is YYEEEE in the germline V gene. Deletions cut 1 base from V and 5 bases from J, with 7 bases between. This CDR3 comprises 12 residues. CDR3 DNA sequence: TGTGCCAGCAGCTTGAGGACTAACGAGCAGTACTTC. This encodes CASSLRTNEQYF. The whole variable domain, filled in from reference TRBV5-6 and TRBJ2-7, reads DAGVTQSPTHLIKTRGQQVTLRCSPKSGHDTVSWYQQALGQGPQFIFQYYEEEERQRGNFPDRFSGHQFPNYSSELNVNALLLGDSALYLCASSLRTNEQYFGPGTRLTVT.

This clone came up a few times. The gene calls are TRBV6-5 and TRBJ2-1, with D maybe TRBD2 (6 bases). CDR1 and CDR2 (germline): MNHEY, SVGAGI. Trimming removed 2 bases from V and 0 bases from J, with 11 bases in between. There are 16 residues in the CDR3. CDR3 bases: TGTGCCAGCAGTTACCGGGGACTTAGCTCCTACAATGAGCAGTTCTTC. Encoded protein: CASSYRGLSSYNEQFF.

The V call is TRBV5-1, the J call TRBJ2-1, with D perhaps assigned TRBD1 or TRBD2 (5 bases each). The CDR3 loop spans 13 amino acids. Between the trimmed V and J ends, which lost 4 bases and 8 bases, there was a span of 13 bases. Germline CDR1 SGHRS, CDR2 YFSETQ. DNA of the CDR3: TGCGCCAGCAGCCCCCAGGGTAGCGATGAGCAGTTCTTC. Its protein is CASSPQGSDEQFF. The full variable domain, with the rest looked up from reference TRBV5-1 and TRBJ2-1, is KAGVTQTPRYLIKTRGQQVTLSCSPISGHRSVSWYQQTPGQGLQFLFEYFSETQRNKGNFPGRFSGRQFSNSRSEMNVSTLELGDSALYLCASSPQGSDEQFFGPGTRLTVL.

The CDR3 nucleotides read TGTGCCAGCAGCTCCCGACTAGCGGACTCCTACGAGCAGTACTTC. Translation gives CASSSRLADSYEQYF. The chain recombines TRBV11-3 with TRBJ2-7, with 9 bases that match TRBD2. J was trimmed by 0 bases and V by 4 bases; bases with no gene match: 4. CDR1 SGHNT and CDR2 YENEEA come from the germline V gene. CDR3 length: 15 amino acids.

The chain carries TRBV7-8 and TRBJ2-1; weak D call: TRBD2 (6 bases). CDR3 size: 14 residues. Germline lookup yields CDR1 SGHVS and CDR2 FQNEAQ. The V end lost 5 bases, the J end lost 6 bases, and 14 bases lay between the germline ends. This CDR3 is CASSPREQGNEQFF. For the CDR3, the DNA is TGTGCCAGCAGCCCCCGGGAGCAGGGCAATGAGCAGTTCTTC.

The rearrangement joins TRBV28 to TRBJ2-3; D may be TRBD2 (6 bases). Trimming took 6 bases from V and 8 from J, leaving 15 bases between them. Germline-derived CDR1 and CDR2 are MDHEN and SYDVKM. CDR3 length: 13 amino acids. Here the CDR3 reads CASSPGPAGTQYF. The CDR3 DNA is TGTGCCAGCAGCCCCGGCCCAGCGGGTACGCAGTATTTT.

The chain couples TRBV21-1 to TRBJ2-2; TRBD2 is taken as the D call from the table, unchecked against the DNA. TRBV21-1 is deemed a pseudogene. This CDR3 contains 18 residues. The CDR3 nucleotides are TGTGCCAGCAGCAAAGGGCCACCGGGACTTCCTCAAAGCGGGGAGCTGTTTTTT. Translated: CASSKGPPGLPQSGELFF.

This clone was seen a handful of times. The chain combines TRBV5-4 with TRBJ2-1; 12 bases match TRBD2. Looked up from germline, CDR1 is SGHNT and CDR2 is YYREEE (reference sequence). V lost 1 base, J lost 4 bases, and 3 bases stayed unmatched. This CDR3 is 16 amino acids long. CDR3 sequence reads: CASSLPGTSGYNEQFF. Here the CDR3 DNA reads TGTGCCAGCAGCTTGCCCGGGACTAGCGGGTACAATGAGCAGTTCTTC.

The chain is built from TRBV7-9 and TRBJ2-3; 8 bases fit TRBD2. The V segment lost 2 bases and the J segment 4 bases; nucleotides outside the gene matches: 8. CDR3 length equals 16 residues. Looked up from germline, CDR1 is SEHNR and CDR2 is FQNEAQ (reference sequence). CDR3 in amino acids: CASSLTRGAGSDTQYF. DNA for the CDR3: TGTGCCAGCAGCTTAACGCGGGGGGCGGGCTCAGATACGCAGTATTTT.